This is a list of T cell receptor beta chains from one sample in a study of T cells in Graves' hyperthyroidism and ophthalmopathy. Each CDR3 protein is one row after TCRdb ran MiXCR on the multiplex PCR reads. The top ten clones hold about 4.5% of a sample with about 610,000 distinct CDR3 sequences, roughly 14% of them seen once. Material for sequencing was blood. All receptors derive from a woman aged 35 to 49 with Graves' ophthalmopathy. Each CDR3 is given with its conserved first and last residue. D genes are given only for firm matches. Clone size appears in some rows only: once, few, many, or a class for an expanded clone.

j_gene: TRBJ2-7
d_gene: TRBD2
v_gene: TRBV11-2
abundance: .
CDR3nt: TGTGCCAGCAGTGCAATGAGGCTAGCGGGCGCCTACGAGCAGTACTTC
CDR3aa: CASSAMRLAGAYEQYF

j_gene: TRBJ2-7
d_gene: .
v_gene: TRBV7-9
abundance: many
CDR3nt: TGTGCCAGCAGCCTGTACGCCTCCTACGAGCAGTACTTC
CDR3aa: CASSLYASYEQYF

j_gene: TRBJ2-3
d_gene: .
v_gene: TRBV2
abundance: .
CDR3nt: TGTGCCAGTAAAGGGACGCATGCGTACACAGATACGCAGTATTTT
CDR3aa: CASKGTHAYTDTQYF

j_gene: TRBJ1-1
d_gene: .
v_gene: TRBV7-2
abundance: many
CDR3nt: TGTGCCAGCAGCTTAGCGAGAGACGCTGAAGCTTTCTTT
CDR3aa: CASSLARDAEAFF

j_gene: TRBJ1-3
d_gene: .
v_gene: TRBV12-3/TRBV12-4
abundance: many
CDR3nt: TGTGCCAGCAGTCTCCCCCACTCTGGAAACACCATATATTTT
CDR3aa: CASSLPHSGNTIYF

j_gene: TRBJ1-5
d_gene: .
v_gene: TRBV5-1
abundance: many
CDR3nt: TGCGCCAGCTCCTCGGGTGAGCGCAATCAGCCCCAGCATTTT
CDR3aa: CASSSGERNQPQHF

j_gene: TRBJ2-7
d_gene: TRBD1
v_gene: TRBV6-2/TRBV6-3
abundance: many
CDR3nt: TGTGCCAGCAGAGAAACAGGGGAAGACGAGCAGTACTTC
CDR3aa: CASRETGEDEQYF

j_gene: TRBJ1-1
d_gene: TRBD1
v_gene: TRBV12-3/TRBV12-4
abundance: many
CDR3nt: TGTGCCAGCAGTGGACAGGGTCTGAACACTGAAGCTTTCTTT
CDR3aa: CASSGQGLNTEAFF

j_gene: TRBJ2-7
d_gene: TRBD2
v_gene: TRBV20-1
abundance: many
CDR3nt: TGCAGTGCGGGGGGACTAGCGGGTCTCTACGAGCAGTACTTC
CDR3aa: CSAGGLAGLYEQYF

j_gene: TRBJ1-2
d_gene: .
v_gene: TRBV6-5
abundance: many
CDR3nt: TGTGCCAGCAGTTACGGGCTCAACTATGGCTACACCTTC
CDR3aa: CASSYGLNYGYTF

j_gene: TRBJ1-5
d_gene: .
v_gene: TRBV20-1
abundance: many
CDR3nt: TGCAGTGCATCGAAGGGACACTATAGCAATCAGCCCCAGCATTTT
CDR3aa: CSASKGHYSNQPQHF